A selection of T cell receptor beta chains follows, all from one sample in a study of T cells in localized non-small cell lung cancer. Clones were sequenced by immunoSEQ multiplex PCR, and TCRdb holds only the in-frame ones, with some missing. The sample has about 1,400 clones; roughly 34% are singletons. The sequences come from normal lung tissue next to the tumor, collected before any cancer treatment. These TCRs come from a woman between 35 and 75 years old with stage I lung adenocarcinoma. Both conserved end residues are part of each CDR3. The D gene is left open where the match is weak. Clone size is given for some rows only: seen once, a few or many times, or a class if the clone is expanded.

v_call	j_call	d_call	clone_size	cdr3_aa	cdr3_nt
TRBV14	TRBJ1-2	TRBD1	NA	CASSQVTGNGYTF	TGTGCCAGCAGCCAGGTGACAGGGAACGGCTACACCTTC
TRBV11-3	TRBJ1-3	TRBD1	few	CASSQAGGSGNTIYF	TGTGCCAGCAGCCAAGCAGGGGGTTCTGGAAACACCATATATTTT
TRBV18	TRBJ2-3	TRBD2	NA	CASSPGLAATSDTQYF	TGTGCCAGCTCACCCGGACTAGCTGCTACGTCAGATACGCAGTATTTT
TRBV19	TRBJ1-2	TRBD1	NA	CASSSPGTGNYGYTF	TGTGCCAGTAGTAGTCCCGGGACAGGGAACTATGGCTACACCTTC
TRBV25-1	TRBJ2-1	NA	NA	CASSEYRGGGRQFF	TGTGCCAGCAGTGAATATAGGGGCGGGGGCAGACAGTTCTTC
TRBV10-2	TRBJ2-3	TRBD2	NA	CASSEGPGLVTDTQYF	TGCGCCAGCAGTGAAGGGCCGGGACTAGTGACAGATACGCAGTATTTT
TRBV28	TRBJ1-5	NA	few	CASSLDYQPQHF	TGTGCCAGCAGTTTAGACTACCAGCCCCAGCATTTT
TRBV6-7	TRBJ2-3	NA	few	CASSLLASTDTQYF	TGTGCCAGCAGCCTTCTAGCGAGCACAGATACGCAGTATTTT
TRBV30	TRBJ2-2	TRBD1	NA	CAWSSERTGWGTGELFF	TGTGCCTGGAGTTCTGAGAGGACAGGGTGGGGCACCGGGGAGCTGTTTTTT
TRBV6-8	TRBJ1-1	NA	NA	CASSFAGTEAFF	TGTGCCAGCAGTTTTGCGGGGACTGAAGCTTTCTTT
TRBV19	TRBJ1-1	NA	NA	CASSKDMNTEAFF	TGTGCCAGTAGTAAGGACATGAACACTGAAGCTTTCTTT
TRBV6-8	TRBJ1-3	NA	NA	CATTGASGNTIYF	TGTGCCACCACGGGGGCCTCTGGAAACACCATATATTTT
TRBV18	TRBJ1-1	TRBD1	NA	CASSLGTGGSGTEAFF	TGTGCCAGCTCACTCGGGACAGGGGGCTCGGGGACTGAAGCTTTCTTT
TRBV5-1	TRBJ2-1	TRBD2	few	CASSLASGIGEQFF	TGCGCCAGCAGCTTAGCTAGCGGGATCGGTGAGCAGTTCTTC
TRBV15	TRBJ1-2	NA	NA	CATSREPSGGQGYTF	TGTGCCACCAGCAGAGAACCCTCCGGAGGGCAAGGCTACACCTTC
TRBV9	TRBJ2-5	NA	few	CASSVARQETQYF	TGTGCCAGCAGCGTAGCGAGGCAGGAGACCCAGTACTTC
TRBV11-3	TRBJ1-5	NA	medium-sized	CASSLQGSNQPQHF	TGTGCCAGCAGCTTACAAGGGAGCAATCAGCCCCAGCATTTT
TRBV4-1	TRBJ2-2	TRBD1	medium-sized	CASSQEGGQGFGGELFF	TGCGCCAGCAGCCAAGAAGGAGGACAGGGGTTTGGCGGGGAGCTGTTTTTT
TRBV9	TRBJ2-2	NA	few	CASSDRGPPGELFF	TGTGCCAGCAGCGACCGGGGGCCCCCCGGGGAGCTGTTTTTT
TRBV6-8	TRBJ2-2	NA	NA	CASSRKRYTGELFF	TGTGCCAGCAGTAGGAAGCGATACACCGGGGAGCTGTTTTTT
TRBV4-1	TRBJ1-2	NA	medium-sized	CASSQDPGYGYTF	TGCGCCAGCAGCCAAGACCCAGGATATGGCTACACCTTC
TRBV19	TRBJ1-1	TRBD1	NA	CAARPHPWDRNTEAFF	TGTGCCGCTAGGCCCCACCCGTGGGACAGGAACACTGAAGCTTTCTTT
TRBV6-8	TRBJ1-1	NA	few	CASSDRDGNTEAFF	TGTGCCAGCAGTGATAGGGACGGGAACACTGAAGCTTTCTTT
TRBV18	TRBJ2-7	TRBD1	few	CASSQPDRAAYEQYF	TGTGCCAGCTCACAACCCGACAGGGCGGCCTACGAGCAGTACTTC
TRBV19	TRBJ2-3	TRBD2	once	CASSIGASGTDTQYF	TGTGCCAGTAGTATCGGCGCTAGCGGGACAGATACGCAGTATTTT
TRBV19	TRBJ1-2	NA	NA	CASSIDPYSGWGYGYTF	TGTGCCAGTAGTATAGATCCCTATTCTGGATGGGGGTATGGCTACACCTTC
TRBV28	TRBJ2-7	NA	NA	CASSQGDPAQEQYF	TGTGCCAGCAGCCAAGGGGACCCCGCGCAGGAGCAGTACTTC
TRBV9	TRBJ2-7	NA	NA	CASKLSGGTLSYEQYF	TGTGCCAGCAAGCTATCAGGGGGGACACTTTCCTACGAGCAGTACTTC
TRBV28	TRBJ2-6	NA	NA	CASRQSSGANVLTF	TGTGCCAGCAGGCAAAGCTCTGGGGCCAACGTCCTGACTTTC